Below are 17 T cell receptor beta chains sequenced from a single sample in a study of T-cell reconstitution after alpha-beta-depleted transplantation in children. It was with unique molecular identifiers that the TCRbeta library was prepared. One entry per CDR3 protein, called by TCRdb with MiXCR from the PCR reads. The data contain about 440,000 distinct CDR3 sequences, roughly 44% of them singletons. The material sequenced was PBMCs, taken before TCRalphabeta/CD19-depleted stem cell transplant. The receptors were gathered from a girl aged 2 to 9 with aplastic anemia, due to receive a stem cell transplant.

A few counts support this clonotype. The CDR3 spells CASSRVYPGEGTEAFF. In DNA, the CDR3 is TGTGCCAGCAGCCGGGTGTATCCCGGGGAGGGGACTGAAGCTTTCTTT. V is TRBV21-1 and J is TRBJ1-1; TRBD1 is the table's D call and was not checked against the DNA. TRBV21-1 is classified as a pseudogene. The length of the CDR3 is 16 residues.

This clonotype has a count of ten or more. The rearrangement uses TRBV3-1 and TRBJ2-1; 11 bases map to TRBD2. CDR3 length: 15 amino acids. CDR1 is LGHDT, CDR2 YNNKEL, per germline (reference sequence). Trimming at V came to 5 bases and at J to 11 bases, leaving 11 bases not matched to a gene. The CDR3: CASSALAGGPIQQFF. The CDR3 region has the DNA TGTGCCAGCAGCGCCCTAGCGGGAGGCCCCATTCAGCAGTTCTTC.

The table lists this clonotype with many counts. The CDR3, as DNA: TGCAGTGCCCAGAGACCAACAGCGGGAAGTTTAACAGATACGCAGTATTTT. Translating gives CSAQRPTAGSLTDTQYF. The genes are TRBV20-1 and TRBJ2-3, with TRBD2 identical over 7 bases. V was pared by 6 bases and J by 3 bases, with 18 bases of the junction left unmatched. The CDR3 is 17 residues long. Germline values: CDR1 DFQATT, CDR2 SNEGSKA (reference sequence).

This chain links TRBV3-1 with TRBJ1-6; D uncertain. The CDR3 covers 12 residues. The V gene's germline CDR1 is LGHDT and CDR2 YNNKEL (reference sequence). V was trimmed by 3 bases and J by 9 bases, leaving 6 bases between them. The chain's CDR3 is CASSQRGSPLHF. The DNA of the CDR3 is TGTGCCAGCAGCCAGCGTGGTTCACCCCTCCACTTT.

This clonotype was seen repeatedly, ten times or more. This chain joins TRBV6-2 or TRBV6-3 and TRBJ1-1; no clear D gene. The V and J ends lost 7 bases and 3 bases respectively, with 12 bases between them. The CDR3 is made up of 13 amino acids. The germline CDR1 and CDR2 sequences are MNHEY and SVGEGT. CDR3 in amino acids: CASMVEIYTEAFF. CDR3 bases: TGTGCCAGCATGGTCGAAATCTACACTGAAGCTTTCTTT.

A few counts support this clonotype. This sequence joins TRBV10-1 and TRBJ1-1, with D maybe TRBD1 (5 bases). Germline values: CDR1 WNHNN, CDR2 SYGVQD (reference sequence). Trimming cost V 0 bases and J 2 bases, with 10 bases left between them. The CDR3 is made up of 15 amino acids. The CDR3 sequence: CASSESGGPNTEAFF. DNA of the CDR3: TGCGCCAGCAGTGAGTCGGGGGGACCCAACACTGAAGCTTTCTTT.

This chain uses TRBV5-1 with TRBJ2-7; 7 nucleotides match TRBD1. V was clipped by 3 bases and J by 1 base; unmatched bases: 7. From germline, CDR1 is SGHRS and CDR2 YFSETQ. This CDR3 comprises 15 residues. The CDR3 DNA reads as TGCGCCAGCAGCTACCGGACAGGTTATTCCTACGAGCAGTACTTC. This codes for CASSYRTGYSYEQYF.

This chain connects TRBV7-9 to TRBJ2-1; TRBD2 is a possible D gene (7 bases). Trimming removed 5 bases at V and 8 bases at J, with 10 bases between. Germline V gene sequence: CDR1 SEHNR, CDR2 FQNEAQ (reference sequence). The CDR3 has 12 residues. This CDR3 reads CASSGGADEQFF. CDR3 sequence (DNA): TGTGCCAGCAGCGGGGGGGCCGATGAGCAGTTCTTC.

The chain is built from TRBV12-3 or TRBV12-4 and TRBJ2-5; D is possibly TRBD1 (6 bases). This CDR3 region has 14 residues. V was pared by 6 bases and J by 2 bases, with 13 bases between. The chain's CDR3 is CASRAGTPQETQYF. The CDR3 DNA follows: TGTGCCAGCAGAGCCGGGACACCACAAGAGACCCAGTACTTC.

This clonotype showed up just once. J is TRBJ2-7 and V is TRBV28, with D possibly matching TRBD2 (7 bases). Germline V gene sequence: CDR1 MDHEN, CDR2 SYDVKM. Trimming stripped 5 bases from V and 5 bases from J, with 13 bases between. CDR3 length: 13 amino acids. The CDR3 DNA is TGTGCCAGCAGTGGGGGGGGGCTTAACGAGCAGTACTTC. This sequence encodes CASSGGGLNEQYF.

The chain uses TRBV20-1 and TRBJ2-2, with 7 bases fitting TRBD1. CDR1 and CDR2 (germline): DFQATT, SNEGSKA (reference sequence). The CDR3 sequence is 15 residues long. J was trimmed by 7 bases and V by 4 bases; bases with no gene match: 12. The CDR3 coding sequence is TGCAGTGCTAAGACACTTAGGGGGCTAGGCGGGGAGCTGTTTTTT. This sequence encodes CSAKTLRGLGGELFF.

This clonotype was picked up many times. The J gene is TRBJ2-4, the V gene TRBV20-1, with TRBD2 matching over 11 bases. The CDR3 spans 14 residues. J was trimmed by 8 bases and V by 0 bases; bases with no gene match: 3. Germline V gene data show CDR1 as DFQATT and CDR2 as SNEGSKA (reference sequence). CDR3 nucleotide sequence: TGCAGTGCTAGAGATAGCGGGAGGGGGGACATTCAGTACTTC. Its protein is CSARDSGRGDIQYF.

CDR3 DNA: TGTGCCGGTTCCGATAGTGGCGAGCAGTACTTC. As protein: CAGSDSGEQYF. The rearrangement links TRBV28 to TRBJ2-7; D not resolved. The germline gives CDR1 MDHEN, CDR2 SYDVKM. The CDR3 has 11 residues. V lost 11 bases to trimming and J lost 6 bases, with 14 bases between them.

The rearrangement joins TRBV6-1 to TRBJ2-3, with TRBD2 matching 10 bases. The CDR3 sequence is 13 residues long. Per germline, CDR1 MNHNS and CDR2 SASEGT. V dropped 10 bases and J dropped 7; count of bases not matched to a gene: 8. The CDR3 DNA reads as TGTGCCATCGAGACTAGCGGGCGAAATACGCAGTATTTT. Its protein product is CAIETSGRNTQYF.

This rearrangement joins TRBV20-1 to TRBJ2-3; D is tentatively TRBD1 or TRBD2 (7 bases each). The germline CDR1 and CDR2 sequences are DFQATT and SNEGSKA (reference sequence). V lost 4 bases and J 5 bases, leaving 22 bases between the germline ends. This CDR3 spans 16 amino acids. The CDR3 DNA follows: TGCAGTGCTACCAGGGGGGGACGGGGGTTTGGAGATACGCAGTATTTT. Protein sequence: CSATRGGRGFGDTQYF.

The rearrangement links TRBV27 to TRBJ1-2; 7 bases are a match to TRBD1. The CDR3 covers 17 residues. Germline lookup yields CDR1 MNHEY and CDR2 SMNVEV (reference sequence). V was pared by 3 bases and J by 4 bases, with 14 bases of the junction left unmatched. The CDR3 loop reads CASSFLNGAGGTYGYTF. CDR3 DNA sequence: TGTGCCAGCAGTTTCTTGAATGGGGCAGGGGGTACCTATGGCTACACCTTC.

This clonotype was found a few times. The CDR3: CASSYADSYGYTF. The DNA for the CDR3 is TGTGCCAGCAGTTACGCAGACTCCTATGGCTACACCTTC. The genes are TRBV6-2 or TRBV6-3 and TRBJ1-2; no firm D call. The CDR3 is 13 residues long. Germline CDR1 MNHEY, CDR2 SVGEGT. The V gene lost 2 bases and the J gene lost 4 bases, with 8 bases spanning the gap.